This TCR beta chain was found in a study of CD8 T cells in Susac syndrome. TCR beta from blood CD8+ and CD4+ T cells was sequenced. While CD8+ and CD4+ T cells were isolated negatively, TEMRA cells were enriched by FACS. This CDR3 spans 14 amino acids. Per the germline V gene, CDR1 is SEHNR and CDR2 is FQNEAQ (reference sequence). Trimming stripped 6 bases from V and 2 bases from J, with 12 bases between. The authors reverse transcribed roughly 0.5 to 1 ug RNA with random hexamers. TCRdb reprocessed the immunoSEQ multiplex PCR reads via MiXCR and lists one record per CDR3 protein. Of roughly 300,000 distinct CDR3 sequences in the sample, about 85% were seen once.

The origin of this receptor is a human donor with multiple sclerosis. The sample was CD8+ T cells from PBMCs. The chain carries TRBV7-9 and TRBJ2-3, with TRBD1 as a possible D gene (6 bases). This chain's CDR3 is CASSPGHFTDTQYF. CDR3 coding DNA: TGTGCCAGCAGTCCGGGACATTTCACAGATACGCAGTATTTT.